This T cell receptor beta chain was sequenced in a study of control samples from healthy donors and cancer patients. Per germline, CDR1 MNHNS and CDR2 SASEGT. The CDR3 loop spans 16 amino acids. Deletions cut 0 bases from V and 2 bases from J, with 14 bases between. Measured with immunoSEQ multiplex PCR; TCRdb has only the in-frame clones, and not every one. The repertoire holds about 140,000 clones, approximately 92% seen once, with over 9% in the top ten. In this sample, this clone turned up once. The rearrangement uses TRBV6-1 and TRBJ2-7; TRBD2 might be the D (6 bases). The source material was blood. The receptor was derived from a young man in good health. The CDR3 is CASSEAVGLKTYEQYF. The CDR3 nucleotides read TGTGCCAGCAGTGAAGCCGTTGGACTAAAAACCTACGAGCAGTACTTC.